What follows is one T cell receptor beta chain and its context. RNA in amounts of roughly 0.5 to 1 ug was reverse transcribed with random hexamers. The amplification used immunoSEQ multiplex PCR on TCR beta CDR3; it spanned 54 Vbeta and 13 Jbeta. TCRdb analysed the immunoSEQ multiplex PCR reads with MiXCR anew, one entry per CDR3 protein. The sample holds 150,000 to 200,000 distinct CDR3 sequences, 94% seen once. This entry is derived from a study of CD8 T cells in Susac syndrome. TCR beta was sequenced from blood CD8+ and CD4+ T cells. TEMRA cells were enriched by FACS, and CD4+ and CD8+ T cells were negatively isolated. Trimming pared 1 base from V and 7 bases from J, leaving 5 bases between. The germline gives CDR1 LGHNT, CDR2 FRNRAP. The CDR3 runs to 12 residues.

The source is a human donor with multiple sclerosis. What was sequenced was CD4+ T cells from PBMCs. The chain links TRBV12-5 to TRBJ2-1; D not certain. The CDR3: CASGLARNEQFF. The CDR3 DNA reads as TGTGCTAGTGGTTTGGCTCGGAATGAGCAGTTCTTC.